Listed below are T cell receptor beta chains from one sample, sequenced in a study of T-cell memory formation after mild COVID-19. A single record per CDR3 protein comes from TCRdb applying MiXCR to the 5' RACE reads. Of roughly 350,000 distinct CDR3 sequences in the sample, roughly an eighth were seen once. Specimen: PBMCs or a T cell subset sorted from them (not recorded which). All receptors come from a man aged 18 to 30 who had mild COVID-19 (a few samples of this study predate the infection). Cell type and time point are not known. The CDR3 runs from the conserved cysteine through the conserved F or W. A D gene is named only where the DNA matches it firmly. Not every row has a clone size; where given, it reads once, few, many or a size class.

D | length | size | J | V | DNA | CDR3
NA | 13 | NA | TRBJ2-5 | TRBV29-1 | TGCAGCGTTGAAGCGGCAGTCCAAGAGACCCAGTACTTC | CSVEAAVQETQYF
NA | 11 | NA | TRBJ2-3 | TRBV20-1 | TGTCTCGTATCTCTCCTTGGCACGCAGTATTTT | CLVSLLGTQYF
NA | 14 | few | TRBJ1-4 | TRBV7-8 | TGTGCCAGCCCAGATCGTCCCGGGGGTGAAAAACTGTTTTTT | CASPDRPGGEKLFF
TRBD1 | 15 | few | TRBJ2-7 | TRBV5-4 | TGTGCCAGCAGCTTAAGGGACAGGGGGCCCTACGAGCAGTACTTC | CASSLRDRGPYEQYF
TRBD2 | 14 | NA | TRBJ2-5 | TRBV2 | TGTGCCAGCAGTGGGAGCGGGGGTTCTGAGACCCAGTACTTC | CASSGSGGSETQYF
NA | 14 | few | TRBJ1-6 | TRBV23-1 | TGCGCCAGCAGTCAAGAGGGGCGGAATTCACCCCTCCACTTT | CASSQEGRNSPLHF
TRBD1 | 14 | few | TRBJ2-5 | TRBV6-1 | TGTGCCAGCAGTTCGAGACAGGGATGGGAGACCCAGTACTTC | CASSSRQGWETQYF
NA | 10 | few | TRBJ2-2 | TRBV28 | TGTGCCAGCCAGAATGAGGAGCTGTTTTTT | CASQNEELFF
TRBD2 | 16 | few | TRBJ2-1 | TRBV5-1 | TGCGCCAGCAGCTTTGGACTAGCGGGGGGCGAAAATGAGCAGTTCTTC | CASSFGLAGGENEQFF
TRBD2 | 16 | many | TRBJ2-2 | TRBV29-1 | TGCAGCGTTGAAAAGCTAGCGGGGTCTCGCAGGGGGGAGCTGTTTTTT | CSVEKLAGSRRGELFF
NA | 12 | few | TRBJ2-7 | TRBV20-1 | TGCAGTGCAACGACAGGCTCCTACGAGCAGTACTTC | CSATTGSYEQYF
NA | 14 | NA | TRBJ2-3 | TRBV9 | TGTGCCAGCAGCGTCGAGGACCCCACAGATACGCAGTATTTT | CASSVEDPTDTQYF
TRBD1 | 14 | many | TRBJ1-3 | TRBV29-1 | TGCAGCGTTGAAGATCGGGTCCCAGGGGGCACCATATATTTT | CSVEDRVPGGTIYF
NA | 14 | NA | TRBJ2-1 | TRBV5-1 | TGCGCCAGCAGCTTGGTAGTGGCGAAAAATGAGCAGTTCTTC | CASSLVVAKNEQFF
NA | 14 | many | TRBJ1-1 | TRBV7-9 | TGTGCCAGCAGCCCAGGGACCCCGGGCACTGAAGCTTTCTTT | CASSPGTPGTEAFF
NA | 16 | NA | TRBJ1-6 | TRBV6-6 | TGTGCCAGCAACCCTGGGGGGGGCTCCTATAATTCACCCCTCCACTTT | CASNPGGGSYNSPLHF
TRBD2 | 14 | NA | TRBJ2-3 | TRBV6-6 | TGTGCCAGCAGTTACGCGGGGGGCACAGATACGCAGTATTTT | CASSYAGGTDTQYF
TRBD2 | 12 | few | TRBJ2-7 | TRBV12-3/TRBV12-4 | TGTGCCAGCAGTGGACTAGCCAGGGAGCAGTACTTC | CASSGLAREQYF
TRBD1 | 14 | few | TRBJ2-1 | TRBV7-6 | TGTGCCAGCAGCTTAATGGGACAGGGCTATGAGCAGTTCTTC | CASSLMGQGYEQFF
NA | 12 | NA | TRBJ1-4 | TRBV7-9 | TGTGCCAGCAGCTTTGAGAGGGAAAAACTGTTTTTT | CASSFEREKLFF
TRBD2 | 17 | few | TRBJ2-5 | TRBV7-2 | TGTGCCAGCAGCTTAGGGGTTAGCGGGGGGGCTGGAGAGACCCAGTACTTC | CASSLGVSGGAGETQYF
NA | 14 | few | TRBJ2-1 | TRBV6-2/TRBV6-3 | TGTGCCAGCAGTTGGCCTGGGGGACTCAATGAGCAGTTCTTC | CASSWPGGLNEQFF
NA | 14 | few | TRBJ1-4 | TRBV20-1 | TGCAGTGCTAGATCGACAGACACTAATGAAAAACTGTTTTTT | CSARSTDTNEKLFF
NA | 15 | NA | TRBJ1-2 | TRBV4-3 | TGCGCCAGCAGCCCGGACCTTGGGACATGGGATGGCTACACCTTC | CASSPDLGTWDGYTF
TRBD2 | 14 | many | TRBJ2-7 | TRBV7-9 | TGTGCCAGCAGTTCAGCGGGGAAGTCCTACGAGCAGTACTTC | CASSSAGKSYEQYF
TRBD2 | 18 | NA | TRBJ2-5 | TRBV7-3 | TGTGCCAGCAGCCCGTCGGGGGGAGCGGGGGAACCACAAGAGACCCAGTACTTC | CASSPSGGAGEPQETQYF
NA | 14 | NA | TRBJ2-3 | TRBV9 | TGTGCCAGCAGCGTGACCCTACGCACAGATACGCAGTATTTT | CASSVTLRTDTQYF
TRBD1 | 13 | NA | TRBJ1-5 | TRBV20-1 | TGCAGTGCCTGGGACAGGGGGCATCAGCCCCAGCATTTT | CSAWDRGHQPQHF
NA | 15 | NA | TRBJ2-1 | TRBV24-1 | TGTGCCACCAGTGCGCGGGGAGGCGACTACAATGAGCAGTTCTTC | CATSARGGDYNEQFF
TRBD1 | 15 | few | TRBJ1-1 | TRBV19 | TGTGCCAGTAGTATAGGCGCAGGGGGTAACACTGAAGCTTTCTTT | CASSIGAGGNTEAFF
TRBD1 | 13 | few | TRBJ2-2 | TRBV2 | TGTGCCAGCAGACAGGGGGAAATCGGGGAGCTGTTTTTT | CASRQGEIGELFF
TRBD1 | 12 | few | TRBJ1-4 | TRBV20-1 | TGCAGTGTCCCGACAGGGAATGAAAAACTGTTTTTT | CSVPTGNEKLFF
NA | 14 | NA | TRBJ1-5 | TRBV27 | TGTGCCAGCAGTTTGAGAGGGGCCGGGGGGCCCCAGCATTTT | CASSLRGAGGPQHF
TRBD1 | 14 | once | TRBJ1-3 | TRBV20-1 | TGCAGTGCTAGAGAGACAGGGGGCGAAAACACCATATATTTT | CSARETGGENTIYF
NA | 15 | NA | TRBJ2-3 | TRBV7-3 | TGTGCCAGCAGCTTACTAGGGTCGGGGACAGATACGCAGTATTTT | CASSLLGSGTDTQYF
NA | 14 | few | TRBJ1-2 | TRBV7-9 | TGTGCCAGCAGCTTACCCGGACGCCTCTATGGCTACACCTTC | CASSLPGRLYGYTF
TRBD2 | 16 | few | TRBJ2-3 | TRBV7-9 | TGTGCCAGCAGCCGCAATAGCGGGGGGATCACAGATACGCAGTATTTT | CASSRNSGGITDTQYF
TRBD2 | 14 | few | TRBJ2-1 | TRBV12-3/TRBV12-4 | TGTGCCAGCAGCGACGGGGGGACCTACAATGAGCAGTTCTTC | CASSDGGTYNEQFF
TRBD1 | 19 | few | TRBJ1-1 | TRBV10-3 | TGTGCCATCAGTCCCAACCGAAGACAGGGGGTTCTGGGGAACACTGAAGCTTTCTTT | CAISPNRRQGVLGNTEAFF
NA | 16 | NA | TRBJ1-2 | TRBV15 | TGTGCCACCAGCAGAGAATTGATGGAGGGTCTGGATGGCTACACCTTC | CATSRELMEGLDGYTF
NA | 13 | NA | TRBJ2-5 | TRBV5-4 | TGTGCCAGCGCGAGGCCCCCCGAGGAGACCCAGTACTTC | CASARPPEETQYF
NA | 15 | NA | TRBJ2-1 | TRBV7-8 | TGTGCCAGCAGCTTAGACGGGAGTCGCTACAATGAGCAGTTCTTC | CASSLDGSRYNEQFF
NA | 13 | few | TRBJ1-6 | TRBV19 | TGTGCCAGTAGAAGCATCCAGGGTTCACCCCTCCACTTT | CASRSIQGSPLHF
NA | 15 | few | TRBJ2-3 | TRBV5-1 | TGCGCCAGCAGCTTGGTCGTGGGGTTCGCAAATACGCAGTATTTT | CASSLVVGFANTQYF
NA | 12 | NA | TRBJ1-3 | TRBV29-1 | TGCAGCGCTGACGAGGGGCGAAACACCATATATTTT | CSADEGRNTIYF
TRBD1 | 15 | NA | TRBJ2-3 | TRBV11-3 | TGTGCCAGCAGCTTAGGACAGGGCCGGGAAGATACGCAGTATTTT | CASSLGQGREDTQYF
TRBD1 | 17 | few | TRBJ1-1 | TRBV5-1 | TGCGCCAGCAGCTCAGTTCGGGACAGGGTTAATGTCGCTGAAGCTTTCTTT | CASSSVRDRVNVAEAFF
NA | 19 | NA | TRBJ1-1 | TRBV6-5 | TGTGCCAGCAGTTACTCTGTTAACGGGGGTCCGAGGGAGAACACTGAAGCTTTCTTT | CASSYSVNGGPRENTEAFF
NA | 14 | few | TRBJ2-3 | TRBV20-1 | TGCAGTGCTGCAGGGACGATGGACACAGATACGCAGTATTTT | CSAAGTMDTDTQYF
NA | 14 | few | TRBJ2-7 | TRBV12-3/TRBV12-4 | TGTGCCAGCAGTTTACAGGGATTCTTCGACGAGCAGTACTTC | CASSLQGFFDEQYF
NA | 11 | few | TRBJ1-2 | TRBV27 | TGTGCCAGCAAGGGGAACTATGGCTACACCTTC | CASKGNYGYTF
NA | 14 | NA | TRBJ1-1 | TRBV6-6 | TGTGCCAGCAGTTACGCGGTAGCGGGCACTGAAGCTTTCTTT | CASSYAVAGTEAFF
TRBD2 | 18 | few | TRBJ2-7 | TRBV7-2 | TGTGCCAGCAGCCATACTCTAGCGGGGGGGATACCAACCTACGAGCAGTACTTC | CASSHTLAGGIPTYEQYF
TRBD2 | 15 | few | TRBJ2-3 | TRBV28 | TGTGCCACCACCCCCTGGGGGGGGTTCACAGATACGCAGTATTTT | CATTPWGGFTDTQYF
NA | 14 | many | TRBJ2-2 | TRBV5-1 | TGCGCCAGCAGAAGAGAAACGAACACCGGGGAGCTGTTTTTT | CASRRETNTGELFF
NA | 13 | NA | TRBJ2-7 | TRBV12-3/TRBV12-4 | TGTGCCAGCAGTCCTAGAAACAGGGACGAGCAGTACTTC | CASSPRNRDEQYF
NA | 12 | NA | TRBJ2-1 | TRBV5-1 | TGCGCCAGCAGCTGGGACTACAATGAGCAGTTCTTC | CASSWDYNEQFF